The rows below give T cell receptor beta chains drawn from one sample of a study of molecular identifiers for immune sequencing clone quantification. TCRdb ran MiXCR on the PCR reads and lists one entry per CDR3 protein. The table lists 60,000 to 65,000 distinct CDR3 sequences, about 20% of them singletons, with more than 1.3% in the top ten. Sequences were obtained from naive CD8+ T cells from blood, with Jurkat cell RNA spiked in. These receptors came from a human donor in good health. Some libraries in this study had Jurkat cell RNA spiked in. CDR3s include the opening cysteine and the closing phenylalanine or tryptophan. Fields, in order: CDR3 protein, CDR3 DNA, V gene, clone size, D gene, J gene. D genes are given only for firm matches. A clone size is listed for some rows: how often the clone was seen (once, few, many), or a class if it is expanded.

CDR3aa: CATRDGQFYEQYF
CDR3nt: TGTGCCACCAGGGATGGACAGTTTTACGAGCAGTACTTC
v_gene: TRBV15
abundance: NA
d_gene: NA
j_gene: TRBJ2-7

CDR3aa: CASSLVGTYQETQYF
CDR3nt: TGTGCCAGCAGCCTTGTTGGGACTTACCAAGAGACCCAGTACTTC
v_gene: TRBV25-1
abundance: many
d_gene: NA
j_gene: TRBJ2-5

CDR3aa: CASSSGPSSEAFF
CDR3nt: TGTGCCAGCAGTTCTGGGCCCTCGTCTGAAGCTTTCTTT
v_gene: TRBV6-5
abundance: many
d_gene: NA
j_gene: TRBJ1-1

CDR3aa: CASGYSGRAGELFF
CDR3nt: TGTGCCAGCGGTTACTCAGGGAGAGCCGGGGAGCTGTTTTTT
v_gene: TRBV6-5
abundance: few
d_gene: NA
j_gene: TRBJ2-2

CDR3aa: CASSQGGPYEQYF
CDR3nt: TGTGCCAGCAGCCAAGGGGGTCCCTACGAGCAGTACTTC
v_gene: TRBV3-1
abundance: many
d_gene: NA
j_gene: TRBJ2-7

CDR3aa: CASSVEIGGTEAFF
CDR3nt: TGTGCCAGCAGCGTAGAAATAGGGGGCACTGAAGCTTTCTTT
v_gene: TRBV9
abundance: many
d_gene: NA
j_gene: TRBJ1-1

CDR3aa: CASSPLGGGSYEQYF
CDR3nt: TGTGCCAGCAGCCCCCTGGGCGGGGGCTCCTACGAGCAGTACTTC
v_gene: TRBV7-8
abundance: many
d_gene: TRBD2
j_gene: TRBJ2-7

CDR3aa: CASSLGQATYEQYF
CDR3nt: TGTGCCAGCAGCTTGGGACAAGCTACCTACGAGCAGTACTTC
v_gene: TRBV5-6
abundance: many
d_gene: NA
j_gene: TRBJ2-7

CDR3aa: CASSFGENTEAFF
CDR3nt: TGTGCCAGCAGTTTTGGTGAGAACACTGAAGCTTTCTTT
v_gene: TRBV12-3/TRBV12-4
abundance: NA
d_gene: NA
j_gene: TRBJ1-1

CDR3aa: CASSLEHPSYNEQFF
CDR3nt: TGTGCCAGCAGCTTAGAACACCCTTCCTACAATGAGCAGTTCTTC
v_gene: TRBV11-2
abundance: many
d_gene: NA
j_gene: TRBJ2-1

CDR3aa: CASSPEREEATDTQYF
CDR3nt: TGTGCCAGCAGCCCAGAGCGGGAGGAAGCAACAGATACGCAGTATTTT
v_gene: TRBV12-3/TRBV12-4
abundance: many
d_gene: TRBD2
j_gene: TRBJ2-3

CDR3aa: CASSQEPAVSSYEQYF
CDR3nt: TGCGCCAGCAGCCAAGAGCCAGCGGTGAGTTCCTACGAGCAGTACTTC
v_gene: TRBV4-1
abundance: many
d_gene: NA
j_gene: TRBJ2-7

CDR3aa: CASSTSGSTYNEQFF
CDR3nt: TGTGCCAGCTCAACCAGCGGGAGTACCTACAATGAGCAGTTCTTC
v_gene: TRBV18
abundance: many
d_gene: TRBD2
j_gene: TRBJ2-1

CDR3aa: CSARVLRVDTQYF
CDR3nt: TGCAGTGCTAGAGTATTACGGGTGGATACGCAGTATTTT
v_gene: TRBV20-1
abundance: few
d_gene: NA
j_gene: TRBJ2-3

CDR3aa: CASSPPVTGISGDTEAFF
CDR3nt: TGCGCCAGCAGCCCGCCTGTAACAGGGATCAGTGGGGACACTGAAGCTTTCTTT
v_gene: TRBV5-1
abundance: many
d_gene: NA
j_gene: TRBJ1-1

CDR3aa: CSTLGQPQHF
CDR3nt: TGCAGCACCCTTGGCCAGCCCCAGCATTTT
v_gene: TRBV20-1
abundance: many
d_gene: NA
j_gene: TRBJ1-5

CDR3aa: CAISEPGYGNQPQHF
CDR3nt: TGTGCCATCAGTGAGCCAGGGTATGGCAATCAGCCCCAGCATTTT
v_gene: TRBV10-3
abundance: many
d_gene: NA
j_gene: TRBJ1-5

CDR3aa: CATSRGRGEWNEQFF
CDR3nt: TGTGCCACCAGCAGGGGGCGCGGGGAATGGAATGAGCAGTTCTTC
v_gene: TRBV12-3/TRBV12-4
abundance: NA
d_gene: TRBD1
j_gene: TRBJ2-1

CDR3aa: CASSLQGQYSGANVLTF
CDR3nt: TGCGCCAGCAGCTTGCAGGGACAGTACTCTGGGGCCAACGTCCTGACTTTC
v_gene: TRBV5-1
abundance: many
d_gene: TRBD1
j_gene: TRBJ2-6

CDR3aa: CASSQDGRGSTDTQYF
CDR3nt: TGTGCCAGCAGCCAAGATGGGAGGGGAAGCACAGATACGCAGTATTTT
v_gene: TRBV3-1
abundance: many
d_gene: TRBD2
j_gene: TRBJ2-3

CDR3aa: CASSYSISYNEQFF
CDR3nt: TGTGCCAGCAGTTACTCGATCTCCTACAATGAGCAGTTCTTC
v_gene: TRBV6-6
abundance: many
d_gene: NA
j_gene: TRBJ2-1

CDR3aa: CASSSIASGILRHEQFF
CDR3nt: TGTGCCAGCAGTTCAATAGCCTCCGGGATCCTCCGTCATGAGCAGTTCTTC
v_gene: TRBV27
abundance: many
d_gene: NA
j_gene: TRBJ2-1

CDR3aa: CASSSGLAGGDEQFF
CDR3nt: TGTGCCAGCAGCTCGGGACTAGCGGGAGGTGATGAGCAGTTCTTC
v_gene: TRBV7-2
abundance: many
d_gene: TRBD2
j_gene: TRBJ2-1

CDR3aa: CSARAEGQPKTDTQYF
CDR3nt: TGCAGTGCTAGAGCAGAGGGACAACCAAAGACAGATACGCAGTATTTT
v_gene: TRBV20-1
abundance: NA
d_gene: NA
j_gene: TRBJ2-3

CDR3aa: CASSLVGLAADTQYF
CDR3nt: TGTGCCAGCAGCTTAGTGGGACTAGCTGCAGATACGCAGTATTTT
v_gene: TRBV7-3
abundance: many
d_gene: TRBD2
j_gene: TRBJ2-3

CDR3aa: CASSVGGGELFF
CDR3nt: TGTGCCAGCAGCGTAGGGGGCGGGGAGCTGTTTTTT
v_gene: TRBV9
abundance: few
d_gene: NA
j_gene: TRBJ2-2

CDR3aa: CAWSGGTGNQPQHF
CDR3nt: TGTGCCTGGAGTGGCGGGACAGGGAATCAGCCCCAGCATTTT
v_gene: TRBV30
abundance: many
d_gene: TRBD1
j_gene: TRBJ1-5